This TCR beta chain was profiled in a study of blood T cell repertoires in COVID-19. Study information: Researchers got acute and convalescent COVID-19 samples from the United States, Italy and Spain. Nucleic acid was either cDNA or gDNA, and it came from T cells, B-cell-depleted T cells, or PBMCs.

Germline CDR1 reads GTSNPN; CDR2 reads SVGIG (reference sequence). This CDR3 comprises 14 residues. Trimming removed 3 bases at V and 4 bases at J, with 15 bases between. In the original workflow: From reference gene primer amplification, estimates of nucleated cell counts were derived. Generated by immunoSEQ multiplex PCR, the TCRdb table keeps only in-frame clones and is missing some. Clonal size and the V and J genes are those of that table, whereas D and trimming came from the DNA. Of around 83,000 clones in the sample, more than 70% were seen once. The chain combines TRBV30 with TRBJ2-5; no definite D call. The material sequenced was peripheral blood. The receptor's source is a woman in her 70s with acute or convalescent COVID-19. The CDR3 region is CAWSSHRGGETQYF. Written as DNA, the CDR3 is TGTGCCTGGAGCAGCCACCGAGGTGGAGAGACCCAGTACTTC.